A single sample is the source of the 11 T cell receptor beta chains below, sequenced in a study of Ad26.COV2.S vaccination and SARS-CoV-2 variants. Treatment given: around 19 received Ad26.COV2.S at low or high dose, single or two shots; roughly five received placebo; per-sample allocation not given. The samples date from day 63 after the first vaccine or placebo injection. Sequencing was performed with immunoSEQ multiplex PCR; in TCRdb, only in-frame clones are kept and a portion is missing. Altogether around 250,000 clones are present, around nine tenths being singletons, with the ten largest covering just under 3%. This specimen was peripheral blood, taken in a trial of Ad26.COV2.S vaccine versus placebo. These receptors came from a person between 18 and 65 years old who received the Ad26.COV2.S COVID-19 vaccine or a placebo.

J is TRBJ1-1 and V is TRBV18; tentative D call: TRBD1 (6 bases). V was shortened by 4 bases and J by 2 bases, with 11 bases between the two germline ends. CDR1 is KGHSH and CDR2 is LQKENI in the germline V gene. This CDR3 has 14 residues. The CDR3 nucleotides are TGTGCCAGCTCACAGAACAGGGCCAACACTGAAGCTTTCTTT. Its translation: CASSQNRANTEAFF.

DNA for the CDR3: TGCGCCAGCAGCTTGGAAACATCGAGGCAGGGAAGTGAAGCTTTCTTT. The encoded protein is CASSLETSRQGSEAFF. V and J are TRBV5-1 and TRBJ1-1; D may be TRBD1 (5 bases). CDR3 length equals 16 residues. V was clipped by 0 bases and J by 7 bases, with 19 bases between them. Germline V gene data show CDR1 as SGHRS and CDR2 as YFSETQ. The complete variable domain, with remaining parts taken from reference TRBV5-1 and TRBJ1-1, reads KAGVTQTPRYLIKTRGQQVTLSCSPISGHRSVSWYQQTPGQGLQFLFEYFSETQRNKGNFPGRFSGRQFSNSRSEMNVSTLELGDSALYLCASSLETSRQGSEAFFGQGTRLTVV.

The V and J genes are TRBV20-1 and TRBJ2-5; D is perhaps TRBD2 (5 bases). V lost 6 bases and J lost 3, with 5 bases in between. CDR1 and CDR2 (germline): DFQATT, SNEGSKA (reference sequence). CDR3 length equals 10 residues. The CDR3 DNA reads TGCAGTGCCGGGAAAGAGACCCAGTACTTC. Residues: CSAGKETQYF.

V and J are TRBV15 and TRBJ2-1; D unresolved. CDR1 LNHNV and CDR2 YYDKDF come from the germline V gene (reference sequence). The CDR3 length is 13 residues. The V end was cut by 6 bases, the J end by 0 bases, with 6 bases between. Written as DNA, the CDR3 is TGTGCCACCAGATCACGCTCCTACAATGAGCAGTTCTTC. Amino acids: CATRSRSYNEQFF.

This clone has more than one count but fewer than ten. The J gene is TRBJ1-1, the V gene TRBV10-1; the D gene is possibly TRBD1 (6 bases). Germline values: CDR1 WNHNN, CDR2 SYGVQD (reference sequence). The CDR3 spans 16 residues. V lost 3 bases and J 3 bases, leaving 17 bases between the germline ends. The CDR3 bases are TGCGCCAGCAGTGATAACGGGGGCGAACGGGACACTGAAGCTTTCTTT. Translated, it gives CASSDNGGERDTEAFF.

This clone was picked up many times. This rearrangement joins TRBV19 to TRBJ1-3; tentative D call: TRBD1 (5 bases). From germline, CDR1 is LNHDA and CDR2 SQIVND (reference sequence). The V gene lost 5 bases and the J gene lost 4 bases, with 12 bases spanning the gap. The CDR3 is 14 amino acids. The CDR3 DNA sequence: TGTGCCAGTAGTTCCCGACAGCACGGAAACACCATATATTTT. Translated, it gives CASSSRQHGNTIYF.

This sequence joins TRBV5-6 and TRBJ1-6; tentatively, D is TRBD1 (5 bases). V was shortened by 0 bases and J by 14 bases, with 9 bases between the two germline ends. Looked up from germline, CDR1 is SGHDT and CDR2 is YYEEEE. The CDR3 extends over 12 amino acids. CDR3 sequence (DNA): TGTGCCAGCAGCTTGGCGGGGCAGGCCCTCCACTTT. It codes for CASSLAGQALHF. The variable domain in full, with the rest retrieved from reference TRBV5-6 and TRBJ1-6, is DAGVTQSPTHLIKTRGQQVTLRCSPKSGHDTVSWYQQALGQGPQFIFQYYEEEERQRGNFPDRFSGHQFPNYSSELNVNALLLGDSALYLCASSLAGQALHFGNGTRLTVT.

The chain combines TRBV6-2 or TRBV6-3 with TRBJ2-2, with 7 bases fitting TRBD1. The CDR3 is 17 amino acids. Germline CDR1 reads MNHEY; CDR2 reads SVGEGT. The V gene end was trimmed by 5 bases and the J gene end by 5 bases; junction bases not matched to a gene: 14. CDR3 sequence (DNA): TGTGCCAGCAGTACGGGACAGTTCTGGAGGAGAACCGGGGAGCTGTTTTTT. It yields the protein CASSTGQFWRRTGELFF.

The rearrangement joins TRBV5-5 to TRBJ1-3; no reliable D call. The CDR3 consists of 16 residues. Germline CDR1 is SGHKS and CDR2 is YYEKEE (reference sequence). V was clipped by 0 bases and J by 0 bases, with 10 bases between them. The CDR3, as DNA: TGTGCCAGCAGCTTGGCGAAGGCCTTCTCTGGAAACACCATATATTTT. It yields the protein CASSLAKAFSGNTIYF.

This clone was counted only a few times. This chain links TRBV4-3 with TRBJ1-2; 9 bases agree with TRBD1. The CDR3 sequence is 19 residues long. With 0 bases clipped from V and 6 bases from J, the junction kept 17 bases outside the gene matches. From germline, CDR1 is LGHNA and CDR2 YSLEER. The CDR3 spells CASSQDIPDPGQGMDGYTF. CDR3 bases: TGCGCCAGCAGCCAAGATATCCCCGACCCGGGACAGGGAATGGATGGCTACACCTTC.

The V call is TRBV5-6, the J call TRBJ1-2; D uncertain. CDR3 length: 14 residues. Germline CDR1 is SGHDT and CDR2 is YYEEEE. Trimming left V 2 bases short and J 0 bases short, with 8 bases between. CDR3 in amino acids: CASSFPRANYGYTF. In nucleotides, the CDR3 is TGTGCCAGCAGCTTTCCCCGCGCTAACTATGGCTACACCTTC.